A selection of T cell receptor beta chains follows, all from one sample in a study of CD8 T cells in Susac syndrome. TCRdb reprocessed the immunoSEQ multiplex PCR reads with MiXCR, giving one entry per CDR3 protein. This table has about 140,000 distinct CDR3 sequences, over 90% appearing once. The sample taken for sequencing was CD4+ T cells from PBMCs. The receptor source for this set is a human donor with Susac syndrome. CDR3s include the opening cysteine and the closing phenylalanine or tryptophan. D genes are given only for firm matches. Clone size appears in some rows only: once, few, many, or a class for an expanded clone.

V gene	J gene	clone size	D gene	CDR3 DNA	CDR3 protein
TRBV9	TRBJ2-7	.	.	TGTGCCAGCAGCGTAGGCCCTGAAACCTACGAGCAGTACTTC	CASSVGPETYEQYF
TRBV7-9	TRBJ2-7	.	.	TGTGCCAGCAGCTTGGCCGGGGCCCAGGAGTACTTC	CASSLAGAQEYF
TRBV7-9	TRBJ1-1	.	.	TGTGCCAGCAGGGAAAGGGCCTGGAGCACTGAAGCTTTCTTT	CASRERAWSTEAFF
TRBV30	TRBJ2-2	once	.	TGTACCCAGCAGGGGAACACCGGGGAGCTGTTTTTT	CTQQGNTGELFF
TRBV30	TRBJ1-2	.	TRBD1	TGTGCCTGGAGTGGAATAGGGACAGACAACTATGGCTACACCTTC	CAWSGIGTDNYGYTF
TRBV7-9	TRBJ1-2	.	TRBD1	TGTGCCAGCAGCCTTACCAACCACCGGGACAGGGGGTCCGGTGGCTACACCTTC	CASSLTNHRDRGSGGYTF
TRBV5-8	TRBJ1-3	.	.	TGTGCCAGCACGAAACGGGACCGAAACACCATATATTTT	CASTKRDRNTIYF
TRBV7-8	TRBJ2-1	.	.	TGTGCCAGCAGCATTACGGGTGAGCAGTTCTTC	CASSITGEQFF
TRBV20-1	TRBJ2-7	.	.	TGCAGTGCTGGTGGGGGCCACGAGCAGTACTTC	CSAGGGHEQYF
TRBV5-1	TRBJ1-1	.	TRBD1	TGCGCCAGCAGCTTGGCCACAGGGGGATGGATGAACACTGAAGCTTTCTTT	CASSLATGGWMNTEAFF
TRBV30	TRBJ1-2	.	.	TGTGCCTGGATCGCTGACAGCTTGGGGTATGGCTACACCTTC	CAWIADSLGYGYTF
TRBV19	TRBJ1-5	.	.	TGTGCCAGCGGAGGAAGCAATCAGCCCCAGCATTTT	CASGGSNQPQHF
TRBV18	TRBJ2-5	.	.	TGTGCCAGCTCGCCGAACGTCCAGGGGACCCAGTACTTC	CASSPNVQGTQYF
TRBV7-2	TRBJ1-2	once	TRBD1	TGTGCCAGCAGCTTCGACAGGGATCAGGTGCGCGGCTACACCTTC	CASSFDRDQVRGYTF
TRBV6-1	TRBJ1-2	few	.	TGTGCCAGCGCATTACGGGAAAACTATGGCTACACCTTC	CASALRENYGYTF
TRBV4-3	TRBJ2-1	.	.	TGCGCCAGCAGCCAAGAGGGGCAGGGTTACAATGAGCAGTTCTTC	CASSQEGQGYNEQFF
TRBV12-3/TRBV12-4	TRBJ1-2	.	.	TGTGCCAGCAGTTTAGGAAACACGGCCGGCTATGGCTACACCTTC	CASSLGNTAGYGYTF
TRBV29-1	TRBJ2-1	.	TRBD1	TGCAGTTCGGGACAGGGTACAATGATGGAGCAGTTCTTC	CSSGQGTMMEQFF
TRBV29-1	TRBJ2-3	.	.	TGCAGCGTTGATTTGCGGGGCTCGGATACGCAGTATTTT	CSVDLRGSDTQYF
TRBV5-1	TRBJ2-1	.	TRBD2	TGCGCCAGCAGCTTGCTCCCGGGACTATCCTACAATGAGCAGTTCTTC	CASSLLPGLSYNEQFF
TRBV29-1	TRBJ1-2	once	.	TGCAGCGTTGACAGGAACTATGGCTACACCTTC	CSVDRNYGYTF
TRBV20-1	TRBJ2-7	once	.	TGCAGTGCTAGAGGTGGGAGCTCCTACGAGCAGTACTTC	CSARGGSSYEQYF
TRBV4-2	TRBJ2-2	.	TRBD2	TGTGCCAGCAGCCAAATCCCCGGACTAGCGGGACTCGGGAACACCGGGGAGCTGTTTTTT	CASSQIPGLAGLGNTGELFF
TRBV12-3/TRBV12-4	TRBJ1-5	.	.	TGTGCCAGTTCCCGTCGGGACCTCGGCAGTCAGCCCCAGCATTTT	CASSRRDLGSQPQHF
TRBV30	TRBJ1-2	.	.	TGTGCCTGGAGTGACAGCGTCTATGGCTACACCTTC	CAWSDSVYGYTF
TRBV9	TRBJ1-1	.	.	TGTGCCAGCAGCGTAGCGGGCTCCACTGAAGCTTTCTTT	CASSVAGSTEAFF
TRBV10-3	TRBJ2-2	.	.	TGTGCCATCAGTGAGTCCGGGCCGAACACCGGGGAGCTGTTTTTT	CAISESGPNTGELFF
TRBV12-3/TRBV12-4	TRBJ1-2	few	.	TGTGCCAGCAGTTTAGACAGCAACTATGGCTACACCTTC	CASSLDSNYGYTF
TRBV5-1	TRBJ1-4	.	.	TGCGCCAGCAGCTTGGGGCCCCACGGGACTAATGAAAAACTGTTTTTT	CASSLGPHGTNEKLFF
TRBV4-1	TRBJ2-7	.	TRBD2	TGCGCCAGCAGCCGGAGCGGGAGGGCCGCCTACGAGCAGTACTTC	CASSRSGRAAYEQYF
TRBV30	TRBJ2-2	once	TRBD2	TGTGCCTGGAGCAACAGCGGGACGAACACCGGGGAGCTGTTTTTT	CAWSNSGTNTGELFF
TRBV9	TRBJ2-2	.	.	TGTGCCAGCAGCGTAGTCGGGCTGGGGCCGAACACCGGGGAGCTGTTTTTT	CASSVVGLGPNTGELFF
TRBV30	TRBJ1-6	.	.	TGTGCCTGGAGTGTATACAGCATCTCCGGTTCACCCCTCCACTTT	CAWSVYSISGSPLHF
TRBV2	TRBJ1-1	.	TRBD1	TGTGCCAGCAGTTGGGACCGACAGGGGGAAAGGGGAACTGAAGCTTTCTTT	CASSWDRQGERGTEAFF
TRBV20-1	TRBJ1-1	.	TRBD1	TGCAGTGCTAGACCTAGACAGGGGTGGACTGAAGCTTTCTTT	CSARPRQGWTEAFF
TRBV28	TRBJ1-2	.	.	TGTGCCAGCAGTTTAAGAGTAGATGGCTACACCTTC	CASSLRVDGYTF
TRBV4-2	TRBJ2-1	.	.	TGTGCCAGCAGCCAAGATAGGCTTTCCCATGAGCAGTTCTTC	CASSQDRLSHEQFF
TRBV6-2/TRBV6-3	TRBJ1-2	.	TRBD1	TGTGCCAGCAGGCAAAGACAGGGGCCCTATGGCTACACCTTC	CASRQRQGPYGYTF
TRBV4-1	TRBJ2-5	once	.	TGCGCCAGCAGCCAAATAGGACTACCCCAAGAGACCCAGTACTTC	CASSQIGLPQETQYF
TRBV28	TRBJ2-5	.	.	TGTGCCAGCAGTTGGGACATAAACCGCATCGGGACCCAGTACTTC	CASSWDINRIGTQYF
TRBV7-2	TRBJ1-5	.	.	TGTGCCAGCAGCACCTCTTGGGCAGAACAGCCCCAGCATTTT	CASSTSWAEQPQHF
TRBV28	TRBJ1-2	once	.	TGTGCCAGCACCCCGGGATCACAGGGCAACTATGGCTACACCTTC	CASTPGSQGNYGYTF
TRBV3-1	TRBJ2-2	.	.	TGTGCCAGCGCTACGGGGGACACCGGGGAGCTGTTTTTT	CASATGDTGELFF
TRBV19	TRBJ1-5	.	.	TGTGCCAGTAGTATGACTCGGGGGGCGAGGAATCAGCCCCAGCATTTT	CASSMTRGARNQPQHF
TRBV7-2	TRBJ2-7	once	.	TGTGCCAGCAGCTTAGGTGCGGACCTACTCTACGAGCAGTACTTC	CASSLGADLLYEQYF
TRBV29-1	TRBJ2-1	.	.	TGCAGCGTTGAAGGTCCACGGGAGCAGTTCTTC	CSVEGPREQFF
TRBV28	TRBJ2-1	.	TRBD1	TGTGCCAGCAGTCCAGCTGGACAGGGGTGGGATGAGCAGTTCTTC	CASSPAGQGWDEQFF
TRBV9	TRBJ2-7	.	TRBD1	TGTGCCAGCAGCGTAGAGGGGGCAGGGGGCCACGAGCAGTACTTC	CASSVEGAGGHEQYF
TRBV29-1	TRBJ2-6	.	.	TGCAGCGCAGGGGTGAGCGGGGCCAACGTCCTGACTTTC	CSAGVSGANVLTF
TRBV3-1	TRBJ1-2	.	.	TGTGCCAGCAGCCAGAGGGCTGGCTATGGCTACACCTTC	CASSQRAGYGYTF
TRBV5-4	TRBJ2-3	.	TRBD1	TGTGCCAGCAGCATGGGACAGAGCAGCACAGATACGCAGTATTTT	CASSMGQSSTDTQYF
TRBV5-1	TRBJ2-6	.	.	TGCGCCAGCAGCAGCGAGGGGGCTGGGGCCAACGTCCTGACTTTC	CASSSEGAGANVLTF
TRBV6-2/TRBV6-3	TRBJ1-2	.	TRBD1	TGTGCCAGCAGGTTACAGGGGGGGTATGGCTACACCTTC	CASRLQGGYGYTF
TRBV20-1	TRBJ2-3	.	TRBD2	TGCAGTGCTATCTGGACTAGCGGGGGGACAGATACGCAGTATTTT	CSAIWTSGGTDTQYF
TRBV4-2	TRBJ1-5	.	TRBD1	TGTGCCAGCAGTCGCTCAACTCGGACAGGGGTCGATCAGCCCCAGCATTTT	CASSRSTRTGVDQPQHF
TRBV20-1	TRBJ1-3	.	TRBD1	TGCAGTGCCTCGGACAGGGGGCACACCATATATTTT	CSASDRGHTIYF